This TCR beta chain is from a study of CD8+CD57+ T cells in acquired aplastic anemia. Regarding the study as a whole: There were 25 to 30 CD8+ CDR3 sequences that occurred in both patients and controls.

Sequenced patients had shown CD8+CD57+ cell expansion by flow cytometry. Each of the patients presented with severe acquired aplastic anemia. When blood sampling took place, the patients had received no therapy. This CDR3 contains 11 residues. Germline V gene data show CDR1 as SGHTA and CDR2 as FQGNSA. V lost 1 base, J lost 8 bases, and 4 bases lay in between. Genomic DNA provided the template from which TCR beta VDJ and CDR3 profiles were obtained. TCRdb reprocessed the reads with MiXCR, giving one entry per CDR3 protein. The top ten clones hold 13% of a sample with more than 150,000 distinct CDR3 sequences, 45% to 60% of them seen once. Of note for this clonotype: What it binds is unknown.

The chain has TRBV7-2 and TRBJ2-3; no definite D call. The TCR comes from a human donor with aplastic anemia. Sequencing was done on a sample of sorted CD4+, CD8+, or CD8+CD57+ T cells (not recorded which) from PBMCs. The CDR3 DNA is TGTGCCAGCAGCTTAGGCTCTACGCAGTATTTT. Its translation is CASSLGSTQYF.